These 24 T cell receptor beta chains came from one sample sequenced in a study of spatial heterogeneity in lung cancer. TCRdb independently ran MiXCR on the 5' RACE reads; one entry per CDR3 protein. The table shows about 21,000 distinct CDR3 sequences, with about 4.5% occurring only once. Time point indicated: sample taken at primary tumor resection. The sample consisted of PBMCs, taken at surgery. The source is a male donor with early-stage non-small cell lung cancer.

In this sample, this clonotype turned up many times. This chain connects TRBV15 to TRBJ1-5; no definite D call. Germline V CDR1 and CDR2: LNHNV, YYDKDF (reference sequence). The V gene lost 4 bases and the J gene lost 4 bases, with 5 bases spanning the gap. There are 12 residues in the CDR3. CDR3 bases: TGTGCCACCAGCATACGGAATCAGCCCCAGCATTTT. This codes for CATSIRNQPQHF.

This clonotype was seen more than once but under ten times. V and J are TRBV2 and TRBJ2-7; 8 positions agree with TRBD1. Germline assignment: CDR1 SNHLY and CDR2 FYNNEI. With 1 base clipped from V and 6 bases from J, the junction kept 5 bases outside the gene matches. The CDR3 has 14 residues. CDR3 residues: CASSEGTGYTEQYF. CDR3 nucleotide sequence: TGTGCCAGCAGTGAAGGGACAGGGTATACCGAGCAGTACTTC.

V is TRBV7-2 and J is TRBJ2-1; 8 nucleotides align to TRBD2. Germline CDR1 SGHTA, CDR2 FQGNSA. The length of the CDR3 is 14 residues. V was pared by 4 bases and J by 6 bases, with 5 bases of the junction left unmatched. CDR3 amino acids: CASSSPSGPNEQFF. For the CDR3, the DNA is TGTGCCAGCAGCTCGCCTAGCGGGCCCAATGAGCAGTTCTTC.

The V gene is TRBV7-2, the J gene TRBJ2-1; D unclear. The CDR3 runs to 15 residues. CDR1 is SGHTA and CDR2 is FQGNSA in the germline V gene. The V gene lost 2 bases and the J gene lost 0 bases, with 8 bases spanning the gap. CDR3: CASSLIANSYNEQFF. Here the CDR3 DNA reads TGTGCCAGCAGCTTAATAGCAAACTCCTACAATGAGCAGTTCTTC.

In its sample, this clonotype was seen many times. CDR3 sequence reads: CASSGVPWGTGELFF. DNA for the CDR3: TGTGCCAGCAGTGGGGTCCCCTGGGGCACCGGGGAGCTGTTTTTT. The chain is built from TRBV6-2 or TRBV6-3 and TRBJ2-2; D call uncertain. The germline V and J ends were trimmed by 5 bases and 4 bases, with 14 bases remaining between them. The CDR3 spans 15 residues. Germline assignment: CDR1 MNHEY and CDR2 SVGEGT.

For the CDR3, the DNA is TGCAGCGCCCGTGGAGGGGCTGGAAACACCATATATTTT. This gives the protein CSARGGAGNTIYF. The genes are TRBV29-1 and TRBJ1-3, with a possible D match to TRBD1 (5 bases). This CDR3 comprises 13 residues. Germline CDR1 is SQVTM and CDR2 is ANQGSEA. V was clipped by 7 bases and J by 2 bases, with 12 bases between them.

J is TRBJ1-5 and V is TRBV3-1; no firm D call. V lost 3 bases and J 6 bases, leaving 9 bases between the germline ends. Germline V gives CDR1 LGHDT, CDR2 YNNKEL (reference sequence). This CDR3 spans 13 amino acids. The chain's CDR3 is CASSQMLGQPQHF. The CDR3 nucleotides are TGTGCCAGCAGCCAGATGTTAGGTCAGCCCCAGCATTTT.

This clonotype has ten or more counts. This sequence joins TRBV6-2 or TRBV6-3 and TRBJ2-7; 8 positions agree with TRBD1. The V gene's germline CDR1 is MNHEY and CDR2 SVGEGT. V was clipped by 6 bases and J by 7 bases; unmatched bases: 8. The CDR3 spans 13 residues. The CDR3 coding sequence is TGTGCCAGCAGCCAAAGGACAGGGCAGGAGCAGTACTTC. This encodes CASSQRTGQEQYF.

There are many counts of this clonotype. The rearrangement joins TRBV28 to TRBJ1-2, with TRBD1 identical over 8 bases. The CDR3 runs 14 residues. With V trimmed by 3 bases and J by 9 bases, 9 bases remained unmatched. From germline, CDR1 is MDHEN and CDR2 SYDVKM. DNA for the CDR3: TGTGCCAGCAGTTTCCCGGACAGGGCAGGGAGCTACACCTTC. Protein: CASSFPDRAGSYTF.

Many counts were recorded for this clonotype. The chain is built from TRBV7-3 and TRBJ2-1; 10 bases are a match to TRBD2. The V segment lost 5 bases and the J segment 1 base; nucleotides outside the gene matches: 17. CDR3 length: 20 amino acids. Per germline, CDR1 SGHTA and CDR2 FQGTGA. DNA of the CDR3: TGTGCCAGCAGCCCTCAAGGGGAGGCTAGCGGGAGAGGGTCCTACAATGAGCAGTTCTTC. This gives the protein CASSPQGEASGRGSYNEQFF.

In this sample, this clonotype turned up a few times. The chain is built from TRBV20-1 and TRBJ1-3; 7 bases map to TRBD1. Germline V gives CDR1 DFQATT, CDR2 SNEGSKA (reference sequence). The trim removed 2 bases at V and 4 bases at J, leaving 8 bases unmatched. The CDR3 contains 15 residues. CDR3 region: CSARPTGEEGNTIYF. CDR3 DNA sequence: TGCAGTGCTAGACCAACAGGGGAAGAAGGAAACACCATATATTTT.

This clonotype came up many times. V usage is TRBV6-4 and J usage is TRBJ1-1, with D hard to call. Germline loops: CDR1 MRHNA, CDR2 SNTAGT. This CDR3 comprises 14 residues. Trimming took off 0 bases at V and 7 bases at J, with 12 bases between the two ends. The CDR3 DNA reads TGTGCCAGCAGTGACTCATATGTGTTGGGTGAAGCTTTCTTT. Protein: CASSDSYVLGEAFF.

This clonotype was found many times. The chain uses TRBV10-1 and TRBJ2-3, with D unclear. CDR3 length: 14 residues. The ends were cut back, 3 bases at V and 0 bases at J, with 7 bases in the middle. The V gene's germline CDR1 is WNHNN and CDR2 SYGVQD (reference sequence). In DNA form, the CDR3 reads TGCGCCAGCAGTGATTCCAGTAGCACAGATACGCAGTATTTT. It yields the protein CASSDSSSTDTQYF.

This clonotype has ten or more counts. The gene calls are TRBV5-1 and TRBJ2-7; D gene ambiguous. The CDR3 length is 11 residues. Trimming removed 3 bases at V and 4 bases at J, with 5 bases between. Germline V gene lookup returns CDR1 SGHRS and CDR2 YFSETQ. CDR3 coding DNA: TGCGCCAGCAGCTCATTATACGAGCAGTACTTC. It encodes CASSSLYEQYF. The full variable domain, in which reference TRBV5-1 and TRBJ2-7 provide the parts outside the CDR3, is KAGVTQTPRYLIKTRGQQVTLSCSPISGHRSVSWYQQTPGQGLQFLFEYFSETQRNKGNFPGRFSGRQFSNSRSEMNVSTLELGDSALYLCASSSLYEQYFGPGTRLTVT.

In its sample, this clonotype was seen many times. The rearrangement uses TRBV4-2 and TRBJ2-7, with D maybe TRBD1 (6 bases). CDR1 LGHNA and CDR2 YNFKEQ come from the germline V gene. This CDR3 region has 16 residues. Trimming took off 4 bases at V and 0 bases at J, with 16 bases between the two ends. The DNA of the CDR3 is TGTGCCAGCAGCCCTACCCGGACAGACTTCTCCTACGAGCAGTACTTC. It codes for CASSPTRTDFSYEQYF.

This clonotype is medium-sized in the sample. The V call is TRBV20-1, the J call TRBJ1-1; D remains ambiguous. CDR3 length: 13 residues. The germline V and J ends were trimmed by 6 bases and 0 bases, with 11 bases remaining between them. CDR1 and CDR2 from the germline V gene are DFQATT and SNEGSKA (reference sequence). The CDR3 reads CSAPAYLNTEAFF. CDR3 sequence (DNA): TGCAGTGCCCCCGCTTACTTGAACACTGAAGCTTTCTTT.

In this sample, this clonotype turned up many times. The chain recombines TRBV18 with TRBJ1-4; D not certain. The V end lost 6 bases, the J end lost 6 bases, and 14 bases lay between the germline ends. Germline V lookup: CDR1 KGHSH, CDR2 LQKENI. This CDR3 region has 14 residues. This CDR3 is CASSGWDSDEKLFF. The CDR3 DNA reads TGTGCCAGCTCCGGGTGGGATTCGGATGAAAAACTGTTTTTT.

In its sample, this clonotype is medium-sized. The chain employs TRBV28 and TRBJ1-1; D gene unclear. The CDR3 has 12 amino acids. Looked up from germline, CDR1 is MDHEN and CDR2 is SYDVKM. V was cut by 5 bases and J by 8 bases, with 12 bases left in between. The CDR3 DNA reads TGTGCCAGCAGTATGATCGAGAGGGAAGCTTTCTTT. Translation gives CASSMIEREAFF.

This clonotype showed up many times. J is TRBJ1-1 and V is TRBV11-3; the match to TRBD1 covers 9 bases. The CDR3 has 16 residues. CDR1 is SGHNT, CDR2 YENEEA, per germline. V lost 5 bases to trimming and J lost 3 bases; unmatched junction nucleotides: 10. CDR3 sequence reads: CASSNRDRDGDTEAFF. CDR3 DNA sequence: TGTGCCAGCAGCAACCGGGACAGGGATGGGGACACTGAAGCTTTCTTT.

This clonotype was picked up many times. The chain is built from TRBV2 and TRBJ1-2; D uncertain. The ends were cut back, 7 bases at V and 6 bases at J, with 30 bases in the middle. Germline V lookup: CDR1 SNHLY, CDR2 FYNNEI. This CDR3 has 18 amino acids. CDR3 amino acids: CASTPEKWSARPSHGYTF. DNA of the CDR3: TGTGCCAGCACTCCCGAGAAGTGGAGCGCCAGACCGAGTCATGGCTACACCTTC.

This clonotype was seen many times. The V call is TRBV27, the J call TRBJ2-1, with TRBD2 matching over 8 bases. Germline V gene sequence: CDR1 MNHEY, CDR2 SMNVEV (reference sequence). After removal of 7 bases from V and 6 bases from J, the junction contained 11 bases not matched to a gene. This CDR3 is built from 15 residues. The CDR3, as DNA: TGTGCCAGCACCCCCTCGGGAGGGCGAAGCAATGAGCAGTTCTTC. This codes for CASTPSGGRSNEQFF.

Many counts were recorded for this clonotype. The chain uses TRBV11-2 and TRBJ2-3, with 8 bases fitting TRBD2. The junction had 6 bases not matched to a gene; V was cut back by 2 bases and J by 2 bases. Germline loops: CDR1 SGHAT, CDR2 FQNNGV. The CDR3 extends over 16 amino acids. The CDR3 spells CASSLRLAGLTDTQYF. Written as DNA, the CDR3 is TGTGCCAGCAGCTTAAGGCTAGCGGGCCTCACAGATACGCAGTATTTT.

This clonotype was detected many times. Here the CDR3 DNA reads TGCAGTGCTAAGAAGGGCACCTACGAGCAGTACTTC. Translated: CSAKKGTYEQYF. The V and J genes are TRBV20-1 and TRBJ2-7; D not resolved. Germline CDR1 reads DFQATT; CDR2 reads SNEGSKA (reference sequence). The CDR3 is 12 amino acids. V gave up 4 bases and J gave up 2 bases, with 9 bases separating them.

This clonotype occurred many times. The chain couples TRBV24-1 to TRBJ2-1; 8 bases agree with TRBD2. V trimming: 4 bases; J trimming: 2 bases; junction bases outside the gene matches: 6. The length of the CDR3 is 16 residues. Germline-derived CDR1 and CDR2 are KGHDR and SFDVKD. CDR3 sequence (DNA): TGTGCCACCAGTGAATTAAGCGGGGGAACCTACAATGAGCAGTTCTTC. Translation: CATSELSGGTYNEQFF.